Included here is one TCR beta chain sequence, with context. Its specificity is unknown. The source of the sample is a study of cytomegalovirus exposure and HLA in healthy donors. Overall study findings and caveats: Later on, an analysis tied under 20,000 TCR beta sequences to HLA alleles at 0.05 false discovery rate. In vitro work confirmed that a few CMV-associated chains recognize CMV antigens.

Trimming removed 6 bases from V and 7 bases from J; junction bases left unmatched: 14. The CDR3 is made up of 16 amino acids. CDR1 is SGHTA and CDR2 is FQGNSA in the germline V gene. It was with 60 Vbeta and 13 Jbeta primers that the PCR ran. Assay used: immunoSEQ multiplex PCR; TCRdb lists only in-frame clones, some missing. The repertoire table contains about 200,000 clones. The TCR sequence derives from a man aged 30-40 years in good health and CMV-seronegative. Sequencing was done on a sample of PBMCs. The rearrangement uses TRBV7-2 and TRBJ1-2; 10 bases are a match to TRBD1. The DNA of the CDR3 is TGTGCCAGCAGACCCGGGACAGGGGTAATAGGAGGTGGCTACACCTTC. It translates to CASRPGTGVIGGGYTF.